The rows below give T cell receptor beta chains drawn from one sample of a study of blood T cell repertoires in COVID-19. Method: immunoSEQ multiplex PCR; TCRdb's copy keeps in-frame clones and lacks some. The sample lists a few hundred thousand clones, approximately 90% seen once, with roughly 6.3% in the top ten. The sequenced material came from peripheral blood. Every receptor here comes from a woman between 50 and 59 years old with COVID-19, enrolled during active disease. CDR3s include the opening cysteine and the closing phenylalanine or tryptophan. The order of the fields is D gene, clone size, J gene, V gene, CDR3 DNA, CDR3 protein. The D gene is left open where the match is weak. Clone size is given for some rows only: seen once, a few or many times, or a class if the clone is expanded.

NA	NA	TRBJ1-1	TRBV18	TGTGCCAGCTCACCTTCTTCCTACAGGGCGAACACTGAAGCTTTCTTT	CASSPSSYRANTEAFF
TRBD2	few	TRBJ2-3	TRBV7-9	TGTGCCAGCAGCTCGGGACTAGCGGGAGCAGATACGCAGTATTTT	CASSSGLAGADTQYF
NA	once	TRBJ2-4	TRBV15	TGTGCCACCTCCCGTGGCGGCCTAGCCAAAAACATTCAGTACTTC	CATSRGGLAKNIQYF
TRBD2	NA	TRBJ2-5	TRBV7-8	TGTGCCAGCAGCCACCGAACTGGGACTAGCGGGACAGAGAGGGAGACCCAGTACTTC	CASSHRTGTSGTERETQYF
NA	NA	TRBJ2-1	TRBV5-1	TGCGCCAGCAGCTTGGACCCGGCGGGGTCAGGATCCTACAATGAGCAGTTCTTC	CASSLDPAGSGSYNEQFF
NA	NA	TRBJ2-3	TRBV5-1	TGCGCCAGCAGCTTGGTCGCGGGAAGAACAGATACGCAGTATTTT	CASSLVAGRTDTQYF
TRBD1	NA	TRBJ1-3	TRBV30	TGTGCCTGGAGGGCCCGGACAGGGGCTGGAAACACCATATATTTT	CAWRARTGAGNTIYF
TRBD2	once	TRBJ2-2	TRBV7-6	TGTGCCAGCAGCCAGACTAGCGGGAGGGCCTCGGGCGGGGAGCTGTTTTTT	CASSQTSGRASGGELFF
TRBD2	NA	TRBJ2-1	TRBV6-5	TGTGCCAGCAGTTACTCGGATGCTAGCGGTTACAATGAGCAGTTCTTC	CASSYSDASGYNEQFF
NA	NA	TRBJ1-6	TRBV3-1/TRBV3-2	TGTGCCAGCAGCCATCAACATATTAATTCACCCCTCCACTTT	CASSHQHINSPLHF